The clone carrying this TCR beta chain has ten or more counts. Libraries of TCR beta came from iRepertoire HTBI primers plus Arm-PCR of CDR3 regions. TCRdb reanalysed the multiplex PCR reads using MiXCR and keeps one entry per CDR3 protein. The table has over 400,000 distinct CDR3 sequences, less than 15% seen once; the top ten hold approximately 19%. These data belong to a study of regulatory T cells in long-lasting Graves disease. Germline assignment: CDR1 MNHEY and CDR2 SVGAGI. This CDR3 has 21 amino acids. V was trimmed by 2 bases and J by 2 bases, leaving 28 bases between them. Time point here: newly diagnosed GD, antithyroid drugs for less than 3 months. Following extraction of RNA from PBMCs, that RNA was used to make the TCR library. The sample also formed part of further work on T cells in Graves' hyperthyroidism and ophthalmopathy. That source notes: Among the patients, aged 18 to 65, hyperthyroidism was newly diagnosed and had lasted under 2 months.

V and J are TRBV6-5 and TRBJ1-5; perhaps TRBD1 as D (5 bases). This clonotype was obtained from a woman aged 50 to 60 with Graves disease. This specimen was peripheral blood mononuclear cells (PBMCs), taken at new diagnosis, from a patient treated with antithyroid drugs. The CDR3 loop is CASSYLKPPGDSSLRNQPQHF. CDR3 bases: TGTGCCAGCAGTTACCTCAAACCCCCCGGAGACAGCTCGCTACGCAATCAGCCCCAGCATTTT.